These T cell receptor beta chains were read from a single sample in a study of shared clonotypes between healthy human individuals. The assay was immunoSEQ multiplex PCR, and TCRdb's table has in-frame clones only and misses some. Among approximately 500,000 clones, roughly 80% were seen once, and the ten largest hold roughly 12%. Sequencing input: PBMCs. The receptors were gathered from a woman in her 40s in good health. Some clones in this sample may be carry-over from other donors' samples. The CDR3 runs from the conserved cysteine through the conserved F or W. The D gene is left open where the match is weak. Clone size, where shown, is once, few, many, or a class for clones that have expanded.

clone_size: .; j_call: TRBJ2-2; v_call: TRBV6-1; d_call: TRBD2; cdr3_nt: TGTGCCAGCAGTGAAGGCGGGGGAGATACCGGGGAGCTGTTTTTT; cdr3_aa: CASSEGGGDTGELFF
clone_size: .; j_call: TRBJ2-1; v_call: TRBV7-9; d_call: .; cdr3_nt: TGTGCCAGCACCTCGGCAGGGCTTCCTTCCTCCTACAATGAGCAGTTCTTC; cdr3_aa: CASTSAGLPSSYNEQFF
clone_size: once; j_call: TRBJ2-1; v_call: TRBV5-1; d_call: .; cdr3_nt: TGCGCCAGCACCCTGGACAGCCCGAGCTCCTACAATGAGCAGTTCTTC; cdr3_aa: CASTLDSPSSYNEQFF
clone_size: .; j_call: TRBJ1-2; v_call: TRBV9; d_call: TRBD1; cdr3_nt: TGTGCCAGCAGCGTAGGGGGACAGGGGGCCAACAACTATGGCTACACCTTC; cdr3_aa: CASSVGGQGANNYGYTF
clone_size: few; j_call: TRBJ2-1; v_call: TRBV4-3; d_call: TRBD2; cdr3_nt: TGCGCCAGCAGCCAATTTCGCGGGAGGGCCTCCTACAATGAGCAGTTCTTC; cdr3_aa: CASSQFRGRASYNEQFF
clone_size: few; j_call: TRBJ2-3; v_call: TRBV9; d_call: .; cdr3_nt: TGTGCCAGCAGCGTAGGACGTGCCGGGACAGATACGCAGTATTTT; cdr3_aa: CASSVGRAGTDTQYF
clone_size: .; j_call: TRBJ1-2; v_call: TRBV28; d_call: TRBD1; cdr3_nt: TGTGCCACCATTAAGCAGGGGGCCCTTGGCTATGGCTACACCTTC; cdr3_aa: CATIKQGALGYGYTF
clone_size: .; j_call: TRBJ2-1; v_call: TRBV30; d_call: .; cdr3_nt: TGTGCCTGGAGTGTATCTCAGGGGCCCTCGGCTAAGCAGTTCTTC; cdr3_aa: CAWSVSQGPSAKQFF
clone_size: .; j_call: TRBJ2-2; v_call: TRBV27; d_call: .; cdr3_nt: TGTGCCAGCAGTTCCTCTAACACCGGGGAGCTGTTTTTT; cdr3_aa: CASSSSNTGELFF
clone_size: .; j_call: TRBJ2-2; v_call: TRBV7-9; d_call: .; cdr3_nt: TGTGCCAGCAGCCGAAATGAAGCGGGCACCGGGGAGCTGTTTTTT; cdr3_aa: CASSRNEAGTGELFF
clone_size: .; j_call: TRBJ2-7; v_call: TRBV6-1; d_call: .; cdr3_nt: TGTGCCTGCGAGGACCGAGTGACGTACGAGCAGTACTTC; cdr3_aa: CACEDRVTYEQYF
clone_size: few; j_call: TRBJ2-3; v_call: TRBV19; d_call: .; cdr3_nt: TGTGCCAGTAGGAACGGGAGAGGAGGCACAGATACGCAGTATTTT; cdr3_aa: CASRNGRGGTDTQYF
clone_size: .; j_call: TRBJ1-4; v_call: TRBV21-1; d_call: .; cdr3_nt: TGTGCCAGCAGCATCGTGGGCAGGGCATCCATATGTGAAAAACTGTTTTTT; cdr3_aa: CASSIVGRASICEKLFF
clone_size: .; j_call: TRBJ1-4; v_call: TRBV5-1; d_call: TRBD1; cdr3_nt: TGCGCCAGCAGAGGGACAGGGGTAACTAATGAAAAACTGTTTTTT; cdr3_aa: CASRGTGVTNEKLFF
clone_size: many; j_call: TRBJ2-3; v_call: TRBV19; d_call: .; cdr3_nt: TGTGCCAGTAGTTGGACCCTCACAGATACGCAGTATTTT; cdr3_aa: CASSWTLTDTQYF
clone_size: .; j_call: TRBJ1-3; v_call: TRBV18; d_call: .; cdr3_nt: TGTGCCAGCTCACCGGGGGCCCCGAGCTCTGGAAACACCATATATTTT; cdr3_aa: CASSPGAPSSGNTIYF
clone_size: many; j_call: TRBJ2-7; v_call: TRBV7-6; d_call: .; cdr3_nt: TGTGCCAGCAGTCCCCTAGCTGGGAGCTCCTACGAGCAGTACTTC; cdr3_aa: CASSPLAGSSYEQYF
clone_size: .; j_call: TRBJ1-5; v_call: TRBV6-1; d_call: .; cdr3_nt: TGTGCCATCAGTGAGCACAGCGAAGTGGGTAGCAATCAGCCCCAGCATTTT; cdr3_aa: CAISEHSEVGSNQPQHF
clone_size: few; j_call: TRBJ1-1; v_call: TRBV27; d_call: .; cdr3_nt: TGTGCCAGCAGTCGGACAAGGAGCTCCTTGAACACTGAAGCTTTCTTT; cdr3_aa: CASSRTRSSLNTEAFF
clone_size: .; j_call: TRBJ1-1; v_call: TRBV10-3; d_call: .; cdr3_nt: TGTGCCATCAGTGAGTCTCGGGGTATATGCTCGGCTGAAGCTTTCTTT; cdr3_aa: CAISESRGICSAEAFF
clone_size: .; j_call: TRBJ1-4; v_call: TRBV10-3; d_call: .; cdr3_nt: TGTGCCATCAGTGAGTCGGGGGCCCTGGGTGGAAAACTGTTTTTT; cdr3_aa: CAISESGALGGKLFF
clone_size: .; j_call: TRBJ2-2; v_call: TRBV5-1; d_call: .; cdr3_nt: TGCGCCAGCAGCCCAACGATAGGGGAGAACACCGGGGAGCTGTTTTTT; cdr3_aa: CASSPTIGENTGELFF
clone_size: .; j_call: TRBJ1-3; v_call: TRBV10-1; d_call: .; cdr3_nt: TGCGCCAGCAGCCCGGGACGGATCTCTGGAAACACCATATATTTT; cdr3_aa: CASSPGRISGNTIYF
clone_size: many; j_call: TRBJ1-5; v_call: TRBV11-3; d_call: .; cdr3_nt: TGTGCCAGCAGCTTGCCGAGGGATGGGACCCCAGATTATAGCAATCAGCCCCAGCATTTT; cdr3_aa: CASSLPRDGTPDYSNQPQHF
clone_size: .; j_call: TRBJ2-7; v_call: TRBV11-2; d_call: .; cdr3_nt: TGTGCCAGCAGCTTATCCGGGACGGCTTCCTACGAGCAGTACTTC; cdr3_aa: CASSLSGTASYEQYF
clone_size: .; j_call: TRBJ1-5; v_call: TRBV28; d_call: TRBD1; cdr3_nt: TGTGCCAGCAGCTCAGGACAGGGAGGCAATCAGCCCCAGCATTTT; cdr3_aa: CASSSGQGGNQPQHF
clone_size: .; j_call: TRBJ2-3; v_call: TRBV7-9; d_call: TRBD2; cdr3_nt: TGTGCCAGCACACCAGTGGGGACTAGCGGTACAGATACGCAGTATTTT; cdr3_aa: CASTPVGTSGTDTQYF
clone_size: .; j_call: TRBJ2-3; v_call: TRBV27; d_call: TRBD1; cdr3_nt: TGTGCCAGCAGTTGGCGACAGGGTTCGCATACGCAGTATTTT; cdr3_aa: CASSWRQGSHTQYF
clone_size: .; j_call: TRBJ2-5; v_call: TRBV29-1; d_call: TRBD1; cdr3_nt: TGCAGCGTTGTGGGACAGCAAGAGACCCAGTACTTC; cdr3_aa: CSVVGQQETQYF
clone_size: .; j_call: TRBJ2-1; v_call: TRBV6-1; d_call: .; cdr3_nt: TGTGCCAGCAGAGGGACCGTTGGGTGGCAGTTCTTC; cdr3_aa: CASRGTVGWQFF
clone_size: .; j_call: TRBJ1-1; v_call: TRBV19; d_call: .; cdr3_nt: TGTGCCAGTAGTATAGGGCTGAGTAACACTGAAGCTTTCTTT; cdr3_aa: CASSIGLSNTEAFF
clone_size: .; j_call: TRBJ2-6; v_call: TRBV2; d_call: .; cdr3_nt: TGTGCCAGCAGTCCTCTGACAAAAACGACTGGGGCCAACGTCCTGACTTTC; cdr3_aa: CASSPLTKTTGANVLTF
clone_size: .; j_call: TRBJ2-7; v_call: TRBV15; d_call: TRBD1; cdr3_nt: TGTGCCACCAGCAGAGATAAGGGGGCGCCTGGAGTGCAGTACTTC; cdr3_aa: CATSRDKGAPGVQYF
clone_size: .; j_call: TRBJ2-5; v_call: TRBV29-1; d_call: .; cdr3_nt: TGCAGCGTTGAAGATACCGGGGGCCAAGAGACCCAGTACTTC; cdr3_aa: CSVEDTGGQETQYF
clone_size: .; j_call: TRBJ2-5; v_call: TRBV20-1; d_call: .; cdr3_nt: TGCAGTGCCCAGGAGACCCAGTACTTC; cdr3_aa: CSAQETQYF
clone_size: .; j_call: TRBJ1-3; v_call: TRBV9; d_call: TRBD1; cdr3_nt: TGTGCCAGCAGCAAAGCACCCCGGGGACAGGGCCGCTCTGGAAACACCATATATTTT; cdr3_aa: CASSKAPRGQGRSGNTIYF
clone_size: .; j_call: TRBJ1-2; v_call: TRBV27; d_call: TRBD1; cdr3_nt: TGTGCCAGCAGCCAGGGCACGGGACAGGGGGCAGGCTATGGCTACACCTTC; cdr3_aa: CASSQGTGQGAGYGYTF